The 31 T cell receptor beta chains reported below all come from one sample, sequenced in a study of long-term antiretroviral therapy in people with HIV. Assay version v3.0 of immunoSEQ was used, and it was run at survey level. TCRdb keeps only in-frame clones here, not all; method: immunoSEQ multiplex PCR. The table has approximately 22,000 clones, around 84% seen once. The sample here was unsorted PBMCs, taken 1.9 years after starting antiretroviral therapy. The receptors were gathered from a woman aged 45-59 years with HIV.

This clone turned up a few times. The rearrangement links TRBV10-3 to TRBJ2-1; a possible D gene is TRBD2 (6 bases). From germline, CDR1 is ENHRY and CDR2 SYGVKD. Between the trimmed V and J ends, which lost 6 bases and 9 bases, there was a span of 15 bases. The CDR3 sequence is 13 residues long. CDR3 loop: CAIRASDISEQFF. CDR3 DNA sequence: TGTGCCATCAGGGCTAGCGATATCAGTGAGCAGTTCTTC.

The genes are TRBV7-2 and TRBJ1-1; no definite D call. The CDR3 spans 14 residues. CDR1 is SGHTA, CDR2 FQGNSA, per germline. Trimming shortened V by 5 bases and J by 1 base, and 11 bases separated the two germline ends. The CDR3 nucleotides read TGTGCCAGCAGCCCAAAATCGGCGAACACTGAAGCTTTCTTT. As protein: CASSPKSANTEAFF.

The V gene is TRBV18, the J gene TRBJ2-7; D is tentatively TRBD1 or TRBD2 (5 bases each). Germline assignment: CDR1 KGHSH and CDR2 LQKENI. The CDR3 length is 14 residues. Trimming cost V 3 bases and J 1 base, with 10 bases left between them. DNA of the CDR3: TGTGCCAGCTCACCGGGACGGGATTCCTACGAGCAGTACTTC. This gives the protein CASSPGRDSYEQYF.

The chain has TRBV6-5 and TRBJ2-4; the D call may be TRBD1 or TRBD2 (6 bases each). Germline V gene lookup returns CDR1 MNHEY and CDR2 SVGAGI. The CDR3 sequence is 15 residues long. The V gene lost 0 bases and the J gene lost 8 bases, with 14 bases spanning the gap. The CDR3 loop reads CASSYSWGASHIQYF. For the CDR3, the DNA is TGTGCCAGCAGTTACTCTTGGGGGGCGAGCCACATTCAGTACTTC.

This clone turned up a few times. The J gene is TRBJ1-1, the V gene TRBV7-9; TRBD1 matches at 10 bases. After removal of 4 bases from V and 6 bases from J, the junction contained 5 bases not matched to a gene. CDR1 is SEHNR, CDR2 FQNEAQ, per germline (reference sequence). The CDR3 covers 14 residues. Here the CDR3 reads CASSYRDRGAEAFF. DNA of the CDR3: TGTGCCAGCAGCTACCGGGACAGGGGCGCTGAAGCTTTCTTT.

CDR3: CASSILGSSYEQYF. In DNA, the CDR3 is TGTGCCAGTAGTATTCTGGGCAGCTCCTACGAGCAGTACTTC. The genes are TRBV19 and TRBJ2-7; D call uncertain. Between the trimmed V and J ends, which lost 3 bases and 0 bases, there was a span of 9 bases. Germline V gives CDR1 LNHDA, CDR2 SQIVND (reference sequence). The CDR3 has 14 amino acids. Filled out from reference TRBV19 and TRBJ2-7, the complete variable domain reads DGGITQSPKYLFRKEGQNVTLSCEQNLNHDAMYWYRQDPGQGLRLIYYSQIVNDFQKGDIAEGYSVSREKKESFPLTVTSAQKNPTAFYLCASSILGSSYEQYFGPGTRLTVT.

The genes are TRBV8-2 and TRBJ2-6; TRBD1 is the table's D call and was not checked against the DNA. TRBV8-2 is labeled a pseudogene. CDR3 length: 16 amino acids. The chain's CDR3 is CGSTYITQSRANVLTF. The CDR3 region has the DNA TGTGGCAGCACTTATATAACACAAAGTCGGGCCAACGTCCTGACTTTC.

In DNA form, the CDR3 reads TGTGCCATCAAAACAGATACGCAGTATTTT. Protein sequence: CAIKTDTQYF. The genes are TRBV10-3 and TRBJ2-3; D not certain. Germline V gives CDR1 ENHRY, CDR2 SYGVKD. With 7 bases removed from V and 3 bases from J, the gap between germline ends came to 2 bases. The CDR3 loop spans 10 amino acids.

The chain has TRBV11-2 and TRBJ2-7; D is ambiguous. Trimming removed 1 base from V and 3 bases from J, with 13 bases in between. The length of the CDR3 is 15 residues. The germline V gene encodes CDR1 SGHAT and CDR2 FQNNGV. The CDR3 region is CASSLVRTPVYEQYF. CDR3 DNA sequence: TGTGCCAGCAGCTTAGTCAGGACCCCAGTCTACGAGCAGTACTTC.

DNA for the CDR3: TGTGCCATCGGGGGGGGTTATAACTTCATCAATGAGCAGTTCTTC. Translation: CAIGGGYNFINEQFF. The chain uses TRBV10-3 and TRBJ2-1; 7 bases are a match to TRBD2. Germline-derived CDR1 and CDR2 are ENHRY and SYGVKD. The CDR3 length is 15 residues. V gave up 8 bases and J gave up 6 bases; unmatched junction bases: 13.

CDR3 DNA sequence: TGTGCCAGCAGTCGCGGGGGGGGGCCCACTGTAATTAGCAATCAGCCCCAGCATTTT. Protein: CASSRGGGPTVISNQPQHF. The chain links TRBV27 to TRBJ1-5; a weak D match, TRBD1 (6 bases). Deletions cut 5 bases from V and 0 bases from J, with 23 bases between. Germline V gives CDR1 MNHEY, CDR2 SMNVEV (reference sequence). CDR3 length: 19 amino acids.

The CDR3 loop reads CAWGSGSSYEQYF. The CDR3 bases are TGTGCCTGGGGCTCCGGCAGCTCCTACGAGCAGTACTTC. The chain carries TRBV30 and TRBJ2-7; D uncertain. Germline CDR1 and CDR2: GTSNPN and SVGIG (reference sequence). V was trimmed by 5 bases and J by 0 bases, leaving 11 bases between them. The CDR3 is made up of 13 amino acids. Full variable domain (outside the CDR3, taken from reference TRBV30 and TRBJ2-7): SQTIHQWPATLVQPVGSPLSLECTVEGTSNPNLYWYRQAAGRGLQLLFYSVGIGQISSEVPQNLSASRPQDRQFILSSKKLLLSDSGFYLCAWGSGSSYEQYFGPGTRLTVT.

This chain uses TRBV30 with TRBJ1-3; 7 positions agree with TRBD1. CDR3 length: 14 amino acids. CDR1 GTSNPN and CDR2 SVGIG come from the germline V gene (reference sequence). V gave up 3 bases and J gave up 0 bases; unmatched junction bases: 2. This chain's CDR3 is CAWRDRSSGNTIYF. CDR3 in DNA: TGTGCCTGGAGGGACAGGTCCTCTGGAAACACCATATATTTT.

The genes are TRBV5-8 and TRBJ1-5; D call uncertain. Trimming took off 0 bases at V and 1 base at J, with 8 bases between the two ends. This CDR3 has 15 amino acids. CDR1 and CDR2 from the germline V gene are SGHTS and YDEGEE. CDR3 coding DNA: TGTGCCAGCAGCTTGGTCAGGTGGAGCAATCAGCCCCAGCATTTT. Translation: CASSLVRWSNQPQHF.

The genes are TRBV27 and TRBJ2-3, with 11 bases that match TRBD2. CDR3 size: 18 residues. The V gene's germline CDR1 is MNHEY and CDR2 SMNVEV (reference sequence). Trimming took 4 bases from V and 2 from J; bases not matched to a gene: 11. The chain's CDR3 is CASSSLILTSGATDTQYF. CDR3 in DNA: TGTGCCAGCAGTTCATTAATATTGACTAGCGGGGCCACAGATACGCAGTATTTT.

V usage is TRBV2 and J usage is TRBJ2-3; 12 bases line up with TRBD2. This CDR3 region has 16 residues. CDR1 is SNHLY, CDR2 FYNNEI, per germline. With V trimmed by 8 bases and J by 0 bases, 6 bases remained unmatched. The CDR3 spells CASRLAGGGSTDTQYF. The CDR3 DNA is TGTGCCAGCCGGCTAGCGGGGGGGGGTAGCACAGATACGCAGTATTTT.

The V and J genes are TRBV30 and TRBJ1-4; 10 bases are shared with TRBD1. V was clipped by 5 bases and J by 3 bases; unmatched bases: 0. The CDR3 runs to 13 residues. CDR1 and CDR2 from the germline V gene are GTSNPN and SVGIG (reference sequence). CDR3 nucleotide sequence: TGTGCCTGGGGACAGGGGGCTAATGAAAAACTGTTTTTT. It yields the protein CAWGQGANEKLFF.

The chain recombines TRBV14 with TRBJ2-1; D may match TRBD1 or TRBD2 (5 bases each). V was clipped by 4 bases and J by 6 bases, with 16 bases between them. Looked up from germline, CDR1 is SGHDN and CDR2 is FVKESK. CDR3 size: 15 residues. CDR3 loop: CASSLGLGVINEQFF. The CDR3 bases are TGTGCCAGCAGCCTCGGGTTGGGGGTCATCAATGAGCAGTTCTTC.

The chain employs TRBV10-3 and TRBJ1-1; D not certain. Trimming removed 3 bases at V and 1 base at J, with 9 bases between. Per germline, CDR1 ENHRY and CDR2 SYGVKD. The length of the CDR3 is 14 residues. The CDR3 bases are TGTGCCATCAGTGACATGGTAGGGAACACTGAAGCTTTCTTT. It is translated as CAISDMVGNTEAFF.

The chain links TRBV6-1 to TRBJ1-4; 11 nucleotides agree with TRBD1. The CDR3 has 15 residues. J lost 8 bases, V lost 2 bases, and 4 bases had no gene match. CDR1 is MNHNS, CDR2 SASEGT, per germline. The CDR3 region has the DNA TGTGCCAGCAGTGAACCTGGACAGGGGGCGGAAAAACTGTTTTTT. Translating it yields CASSEPGQGAEKLFF.

The rearrangement links TRBV28 to TRBJ1-2; D gene uncertain. Trimming pared 2 bases from V and 4 bases from J, leaving 14 bases between. Per the germline V gene, CDR1 is MDHEN and CDR2 is SYDVKM. The CDR3 has 15 residues. CDR3 sequence reads: CASSLLFGPAYGYTF. The CDR3 coding sequence is TGTGCCAGCAGTTTACTATTCGGACCGGCCTATGGCTACACCTTC.

In this sample, this clone turned up once. J is TRBJ2-3 and V is TRBV7-8, with D perhaps matching TRBD1 (6 bases). V lost 0 bases and J 8 bases, leaving 15 bases between the germline ends. The CDR3 sequence is 15 residues long. Looked up from germline, CDR1 is SGHVS and CDR2 is FQNEAQ. The CDR3 region is CASSLAAGRRGTQYF. The CDR3 coding sequence is TGTGCCAGCAGCTTAGCGGCAGGCCGCAGGGGTACGCAGTATTTT.

V is TRBV7-9 and J is TRBJ1-2; 7 bases fit TRBD1. CDR1 and CDR2 (germline): SEHNR, FQNEAQ (reference sequence). V was clipped by 5 bases and J by 6 bases; unmatched bases: 12. This CDR3 spans 15 amino acids. This chain's CDR3 is CASSDDNNRGHGYTF. DNA for the CDR3: TGTGCCAGCAGCGACGATAATAACAGGGGCCATGGCTACACCTTC.

The chain carries TRBV7-2 and TRBJ2-1; D gene uncertain. V was trimmed by 1 base and J by 0 bases, leaving 16 bases between them. The CDR3 loop spans 18 amino acids. Germline V gene data show CDR1 as SGHTA and CDR2 as FQGNSA. The CDR3 sequence is CASSLDVEPAFSYNEQFF. The DNA for the CDR3 is TGTGCCAGCAGCTTAGATGTAGAGCCCGCTTTCTCCTACAATGAGCAGTTCTTC.

The chain carries TRBV4-1 and TRBJ1-5; D may be TRBD1 (6 bases). This CDR3 is built from 13 residues. Deletions cut 4 bases from V and 6 bases from J, with 10 bases between. CDR1 is MGHRA and CDR2 is YSYEKL in the germline V gene. The CDR3: CASSRGGPQPQHF. Written as DNA, the CDR3 is TGCGCCAGCAGCCGGGGGGGGCCTCAGCCCCAGCATTTT.

The V call is TRBV5-6, the J call TRBJ2-3; D unresolved. Germline lookup yields CDR1 SGHDT and CDR2 YYEEEE. There are 13 residues in the CDR3. Trimming stripped 0 bases from V and 13 bases from J, with 15 bases between. CDR3 amino acids: CASSLEASARKYF. As DNA, the CDR3 is TGTGCCAGCAGCTTGGAGGCCTCAGCACGCAAGTATTTT.

The chain recombines TRBV4-1 with TRBJ1-5; no reliable D call. Trimming took off 2 bases at V and 5 bases at J, with 7 bases between the two ends. Germline CDR1 reads MGHRA; CDR2 reads YSYEKL. The CDR3 totals 13 residues. The CDR3 nucleotides are TGCGCCAGCAGCCAACAGCCCGATCAGCCCCAGCATTTT. Protein: CASSQQPDQPQHF.

The J gene is TRBJ2-3, the V gene TRBV4-1; 10 bases align to TRBD2. Losses at the gene ends were 4 bases for V and 0 bases for J; bases not matched to a gene: 4. CDR1 is MGHRA, CDR2 YSYEKL, per germline. The CDR3 covers 16 residues. The CDR3 bases are TGCGCCAGCAGCCGATCTAGCGGGGGTAGCACAGATACGCAGTATTTT. Translated, it gives CASSRSSGGSTDTQYF.

V and J are TRBV7-9 and TRBJ1-1; unclear D gene. This CDR3 is 13 amino acids long. Germline V gene sequence: CDR1 SEHNR, CDR2 FQNEAQ (reference sequence). V shed 1 base and J shed 4 bases, with 7 bases lying between them. The CDR3 DNA sequence: TGTGCCAGCAGCTTAGACCCCGTCACTGAAGCTTTCTTT. Translating it yields CASSLDPVTEAFF. The full variable domain, with the rest looked up from reference TRBV7-9 and TRBJ1-1, is DTGVSQNPRHKITKRGQNVTFRCDPISEHNRLYWYRQTLGQGPEFLTYFQNEAQLEKSRLLSDRFSAERPKGSFSTLEIQRTEQGDSAMYLCASSLDPVTEAFFGQGTRLTVV.

The chain joins TRBV19 to TRBJ1-1, with D uncertain. Deletions cut 6 bases from V and 1 base from J, with 12 bases between. The length of the CDR3 is 14 residues. CDR1 and CDR2 (germline): LNHDA, SQIVND (reference sequence). This CDR3 reads CASSDFDWNTEAFF. CDR3 in DNA: TGTGCCAGTAGCGACTTCGACTGGAACACTGAAGCTTTCTTT.

This chain links TRBV4-1 with TRBJ2-5; D gene unclear. The J call may be in error: the DNA end matches TRBJ2-7 better. The V gene's germline CDR1 is MGHRA and CDR2 YSYEKL. The CDR3 is made up of 13 amino acids. CDR3 sequence (DNA): TGCGCCAGCAGCCAAGTCGGTACCTACGAGCAGTACTTC. This sequence encodes CASSQVGTYEQYF.